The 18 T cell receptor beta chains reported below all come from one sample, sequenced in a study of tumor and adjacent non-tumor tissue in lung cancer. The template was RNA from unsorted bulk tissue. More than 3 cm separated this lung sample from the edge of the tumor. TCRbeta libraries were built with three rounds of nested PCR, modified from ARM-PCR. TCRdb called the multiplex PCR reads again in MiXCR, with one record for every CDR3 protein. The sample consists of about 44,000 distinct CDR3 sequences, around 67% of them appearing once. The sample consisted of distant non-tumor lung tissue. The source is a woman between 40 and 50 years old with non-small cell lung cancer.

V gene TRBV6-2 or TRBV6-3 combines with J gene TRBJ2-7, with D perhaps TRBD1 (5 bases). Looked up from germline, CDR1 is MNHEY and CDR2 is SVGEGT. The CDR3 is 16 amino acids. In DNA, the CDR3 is TGTGCAGGCGGTTACTCGTCAGGGTTTATGAGTGGCGAGCAGTACTTC. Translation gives CAGGYSSGFMSGEQYF.

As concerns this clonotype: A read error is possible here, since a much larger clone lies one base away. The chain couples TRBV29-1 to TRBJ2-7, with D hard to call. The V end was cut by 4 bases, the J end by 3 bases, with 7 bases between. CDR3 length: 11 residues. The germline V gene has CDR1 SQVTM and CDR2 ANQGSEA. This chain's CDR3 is CSVGTGYEQYV. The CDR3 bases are TGCAGCGTTGGGACCGGCTACGAGCAGTACGTC.

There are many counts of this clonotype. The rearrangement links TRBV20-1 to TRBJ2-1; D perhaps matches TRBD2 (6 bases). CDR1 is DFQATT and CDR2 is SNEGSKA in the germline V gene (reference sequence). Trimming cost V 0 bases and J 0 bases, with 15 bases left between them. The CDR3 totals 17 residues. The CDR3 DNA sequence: TGCAGTGCTAGAGACGGGTTAGCGGCCCTCTCCTACAATGAGCAGTTCTTC. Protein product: CSARDGLAALSYNEQFF.

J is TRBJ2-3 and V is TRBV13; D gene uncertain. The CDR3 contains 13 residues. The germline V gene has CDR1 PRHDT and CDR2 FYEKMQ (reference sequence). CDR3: CVSSLVFTDTQYF. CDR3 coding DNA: TGTGTTAGCAGCTTGGTGTTCACAGATACGCAGTATTTT.

The CDR3 sequence is CATSRDLGHTDTQYF. The DNA of the CDR3 is TGTGCCACCAGCAGAGATCTGGGGCACACAGATACGCAGTATTTT. The V gene is TRBV15, the J gene TRBJ2-3; TRBD1 is a possible D gene (5 bases). CDR3 length: 15 residues. Germline assignment: CDR1 LNHNV and CDR2 YYDKDF (reference sequence). V lost 0 bases and J lost 2, with 9 bases in between. The whole variable domain, filled in from reference TRBV15 and TRBJ2-3, reads DAMVIQNPRYQVTQFGKPVTLSCSQTLNHNVMYWYQQKSSQAPKLLFHYYDKDFNNEADTPDNFQSRRPNTSFCFLDIRSPGLGDTAMYLCATSRDLGHTDTQYFGPGTRLTVL.

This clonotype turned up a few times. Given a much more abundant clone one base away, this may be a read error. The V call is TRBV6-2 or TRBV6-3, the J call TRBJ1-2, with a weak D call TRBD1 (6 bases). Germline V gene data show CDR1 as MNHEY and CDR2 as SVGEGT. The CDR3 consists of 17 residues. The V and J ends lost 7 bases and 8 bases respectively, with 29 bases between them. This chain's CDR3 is CASNSPRTDRGLIGYTF. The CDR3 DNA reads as TGTGCCAGCAATTCTCCCAGGACGGACAGAGGATTGATCGGCTACACCTTC.

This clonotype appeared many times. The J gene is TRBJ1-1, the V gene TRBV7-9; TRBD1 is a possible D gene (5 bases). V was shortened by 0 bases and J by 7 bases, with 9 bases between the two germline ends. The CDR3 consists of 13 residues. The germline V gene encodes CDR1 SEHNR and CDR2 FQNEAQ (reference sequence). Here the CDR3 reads CASSLAPGDEAFF. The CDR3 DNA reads TGTGCCAGCAGCTTAGCACCGGGGGATGAAGCTTTCTTT.

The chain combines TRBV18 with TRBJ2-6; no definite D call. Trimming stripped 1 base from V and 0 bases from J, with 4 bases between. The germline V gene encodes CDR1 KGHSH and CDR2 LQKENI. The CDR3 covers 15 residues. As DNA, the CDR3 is TGTGCCAGCTCACCACGTACCTCTGGGGCCAACGTCCTGACTTTC. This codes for CASSPRTSGANVLTF.

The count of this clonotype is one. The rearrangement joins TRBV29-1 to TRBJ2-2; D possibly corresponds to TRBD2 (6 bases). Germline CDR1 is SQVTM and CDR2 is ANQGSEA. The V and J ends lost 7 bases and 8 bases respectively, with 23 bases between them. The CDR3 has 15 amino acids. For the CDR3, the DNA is TGCAGCGCGAAAAGGGAGGCGGATTTCACAGGGGAGCTGTTTTTT. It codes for CSAKREADFTGELFF.

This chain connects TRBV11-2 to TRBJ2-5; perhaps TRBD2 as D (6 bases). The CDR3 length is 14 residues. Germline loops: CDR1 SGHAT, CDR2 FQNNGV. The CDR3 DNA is TGTGGCGGCACCATTAGTGCAGGGAGGGAGACCCAGTACTTC. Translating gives CGGTISAGRETQYF. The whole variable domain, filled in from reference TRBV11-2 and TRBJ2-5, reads EAGVAQSPRYKIIEKRQSVAFWCNPISGHATLYWYQQILGQGPKLLIQFQNNGVVDDSQLPKDRFSAERLKGVDSTLKIQPAKLEDSAVYLCGGTISAGRETQYFGPGTRLLVL.

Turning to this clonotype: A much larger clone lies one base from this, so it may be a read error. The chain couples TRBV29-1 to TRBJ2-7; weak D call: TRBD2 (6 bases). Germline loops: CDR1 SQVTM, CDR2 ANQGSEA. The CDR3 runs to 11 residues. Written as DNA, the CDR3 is TGCAGCGCCGGGAGCCCCTACGAGCTGTACTTC. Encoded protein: CSAGSPYELYF.

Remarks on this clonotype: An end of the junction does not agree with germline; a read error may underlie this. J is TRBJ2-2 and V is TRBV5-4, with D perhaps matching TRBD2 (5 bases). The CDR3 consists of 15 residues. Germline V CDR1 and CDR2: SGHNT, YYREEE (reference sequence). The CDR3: CAGSLSEGNTGELFF. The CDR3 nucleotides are TGTGCCGGCAGCTTGAGTGAGGGAAACACCGGGGAGCTGTTTTTT.

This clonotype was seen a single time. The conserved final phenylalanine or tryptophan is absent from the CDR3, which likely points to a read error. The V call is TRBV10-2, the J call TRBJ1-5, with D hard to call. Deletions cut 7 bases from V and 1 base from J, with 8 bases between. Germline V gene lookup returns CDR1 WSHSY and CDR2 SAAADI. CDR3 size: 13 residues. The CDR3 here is CASTDRSNQPQHL. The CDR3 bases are TGCGCCAGCACTGATCGCAGCAATCAGCCCCAGCATCTT.

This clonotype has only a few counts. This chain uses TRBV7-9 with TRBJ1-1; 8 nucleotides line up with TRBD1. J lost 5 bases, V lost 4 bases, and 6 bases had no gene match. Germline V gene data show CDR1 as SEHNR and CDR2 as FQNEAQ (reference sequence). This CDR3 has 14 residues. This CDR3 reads CASSSLTGETEAFF. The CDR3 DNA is TGTGCCAGCAGCTCCCTGACAGGGGAGACTGAAGCTTTCTTT.

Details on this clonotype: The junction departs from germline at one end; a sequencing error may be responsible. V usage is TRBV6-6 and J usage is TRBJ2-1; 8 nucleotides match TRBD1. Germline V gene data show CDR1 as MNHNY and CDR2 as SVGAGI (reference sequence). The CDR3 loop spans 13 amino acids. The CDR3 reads CACSPRQGNEQFF. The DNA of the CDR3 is TGTGCCTGCAGCCCCCGACAGGGGAATGAGCAGTTCTTT.

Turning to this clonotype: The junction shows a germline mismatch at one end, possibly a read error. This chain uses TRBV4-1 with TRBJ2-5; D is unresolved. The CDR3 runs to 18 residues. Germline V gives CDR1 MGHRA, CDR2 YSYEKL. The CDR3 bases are TGTGCCAGCAGCCAAGATTTAGTGTGGGCTACTCACCAAGAGACCCAGTACTTC. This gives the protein CASSQDLVWATHQETQYF.

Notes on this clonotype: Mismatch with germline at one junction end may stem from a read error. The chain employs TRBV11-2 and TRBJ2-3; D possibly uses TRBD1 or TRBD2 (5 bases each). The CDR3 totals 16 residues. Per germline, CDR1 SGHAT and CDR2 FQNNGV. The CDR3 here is CASRLEGRLNMDTQYF. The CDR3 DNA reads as TGTGCCAGCCGCTTAGAGGGGAGACTGAACATGGATACGCAGTATTTT.

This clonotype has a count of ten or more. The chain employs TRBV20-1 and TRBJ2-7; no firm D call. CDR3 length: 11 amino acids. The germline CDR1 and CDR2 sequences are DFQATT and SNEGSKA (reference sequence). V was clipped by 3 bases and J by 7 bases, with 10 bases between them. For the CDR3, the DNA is TGCAGTGCTAGCCCTGGGCTGGAGCAGTACTTC. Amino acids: CSASPGLEQYF.